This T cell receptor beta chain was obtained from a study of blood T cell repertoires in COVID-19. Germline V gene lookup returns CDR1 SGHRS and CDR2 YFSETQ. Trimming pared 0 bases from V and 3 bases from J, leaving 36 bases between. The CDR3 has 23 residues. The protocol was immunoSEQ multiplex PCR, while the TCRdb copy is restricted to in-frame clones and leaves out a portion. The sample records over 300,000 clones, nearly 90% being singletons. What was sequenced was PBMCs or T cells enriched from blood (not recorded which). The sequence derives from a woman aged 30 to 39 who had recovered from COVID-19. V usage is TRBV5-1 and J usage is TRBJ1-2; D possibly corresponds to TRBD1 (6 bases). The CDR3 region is CASSLGLLDSTLSGDHSYYGYTF. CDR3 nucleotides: TGCGCCAGCAGCTTGGGGTTGTTGGACAGCACGTTAAGTGGGGACCATTCCTACTATGGCTACACCTTC.